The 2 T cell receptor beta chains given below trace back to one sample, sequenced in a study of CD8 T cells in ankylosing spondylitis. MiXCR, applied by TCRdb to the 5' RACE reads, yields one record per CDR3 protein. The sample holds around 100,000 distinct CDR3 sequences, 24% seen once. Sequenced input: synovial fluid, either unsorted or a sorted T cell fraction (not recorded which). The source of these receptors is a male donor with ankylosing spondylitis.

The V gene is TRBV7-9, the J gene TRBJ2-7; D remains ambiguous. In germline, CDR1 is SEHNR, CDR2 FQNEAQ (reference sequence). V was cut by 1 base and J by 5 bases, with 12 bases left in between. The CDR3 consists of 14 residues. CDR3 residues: CASSLVDGLNEQYV. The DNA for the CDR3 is TGTGCCAGCAGCTTAGTCGACGGGCTTAACGAGCAGTACGTC.

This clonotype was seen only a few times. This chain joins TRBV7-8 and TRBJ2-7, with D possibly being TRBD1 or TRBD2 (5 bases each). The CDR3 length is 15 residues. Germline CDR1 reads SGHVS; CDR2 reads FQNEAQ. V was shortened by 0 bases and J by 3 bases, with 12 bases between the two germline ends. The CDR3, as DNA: TGTGCCAGCAGCTTAGCGGGGCGAGGGTACTACGAGCAGTACGTC. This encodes CASSLAGRGYYEQYV.